The 9 T cell receptor beta chains listed next were all sequenced from one sample in a study of blood T cells in healthy people across ages (dated by TCRdb to between 2014 and 2016). The library was made by 5' RACE. Sequencing was performed on an Illumina HiSeq 2500. A second PCR of about 6 to 11 cycles was run with a J-beta primer mix and a sample-barcoded 5' primer. TCRdb handled the public reads itself, with Q25 trimming in fastp and clone calling in MiXCR, and kept productive beta chains. Each record represents a unique CDR3 protein, reported with the most common genes and DNA among its rows. A total of hundreds of thousands of distinct CDR3 sequences appear in this sample, roughly 32% of them only once. The ten largest clones add up to 15% to 17% of the sample. Sequencing input: blood. The receptors stem from an elderly woman in good health. Donor details come from another sample of the same person, matched by shared clones.

Comments on this clonotype: A much larger clone lies one base from this, so it may be a read error. The chain recombines TRBV27 with TRBJ2-1, with TRBD2 as a possible D gene (6 bases). Trimming shortened V by 0 bases and J by 13 bases, and 16 bases separated the two germline ends. CDR3 length equals 14 residues. From germline, CDR1 is MNHEY and CDR2 SMNVEV (reference sequence). CDR3 nucleotides: TGTGCCAGCAGTTTATCCGGGCGGGGCGAGACCCAGTTCTTC. It codes for CASSLSGRGETQFF.

The rearrangement joins TRBV7-2 to TRBJ1-1; D is perhaps TRBD1 (5 bases). Germline V gene data show CDR1 as SGHTA and CDR2 as FQGNSA. The CDR3 spans 15 residues. Trimming stripped 5 bases from V and 4 bases from J, with 17 bases between. CDR3 sequence: CASSPEGPYPTEAFF. The CDR3 DNA sequence: TGTGCCAGCAGCCCAGAGGGACCCTACCCCACTGAAGCTTTCTTT.

This clonotype was counted ten times or more. V and J are TRBV20-1 and TRBJ2-7; 7 positions match TRBD1. The V segment lost 1 base and the J segment 3 bases; nucleotides outside the gene matches: 3. This CDR3 has 13 amino acids. The germline gives CDR1 DFQATT, CDR2 SNEGSKA (reference sequence). CDR3 sequence reads: CSARGQGVYEQYF. CDR3 nucleotides: TGCAGTGCTAGAGGTCAGGGGGTCTACGAGCAGTACTTC.

This clonotype showed up many times. The V gene is TRBV4-3, the J gene TRBJ2-5, with D possibly TRBD2 on 5 matching bases. V gave up 0 bases and J gave up 2 bases, with 10 bases separating them. The germline V gene encodes CDR1 LGHNA and CDR2 YSLEER. This CDR3 spans 15 amino acids. CDR3: CASSQDWRTQETQYF. The CDR3 nucleotides read TGCGCCAGCAGCCAAGATTGGAGGACTCAAGAGACCCAGTACTTC.

This clonotype was seen many times. This chain connects TRBV2 to TRBJ2-3; 10 nucleotides match TRBD1. Germline CDR1 reads SNHLY; CDR2 reads FYNNEI. J lost 5 bases, V lost 8 bases, and 13 bases had no gene match. The CDR3 contains 16 residues. CDR3 nucleotides: TGTGCCAGCGACTTCCCGGGACAGGGGCTGGGAGATACGCAGTATTTT. This translates into CASDFPGQGLGDTQYF.

Only a few counts were recorded for this clonotype. At one end, the junction sequence differs from germline, possibly due to a read error. The rearrangement links TRBV9 to TRBJ2-3, with a tentative D call TRBD2 (6 bases). Germline assignment: CDR1 SGDLS and CDR2 YYNGEE. This CDR3 has 14 amino acids. Written as DNA, the CDR3 is TGTGTCAGCGCTCGGGACTCGGCAACAGATACGCAGTATTTT. Translation gives CVSARDSATDTQYF.

This clonotype has a single count. The chain combines TRBV23-1 with TRBJ1-5, with D possibly matching TRBD1 (5 bases). TRBV23-1 is an open reading frame whose function is uncertain. The ends were cut back, 8 bases at V and 1 base at J, with 12 bases in the middle. This CDR3 is built from 14 residues. CDR3 coding DNA: TGCGCCAGCGATCCGCGGGGGAGCAATCAGCCCCAGCATTTT. As protein: CASDPRGSNQPQHF.

In this sample, this clonotype turned up a few times. The gene calls are TRBV5-1 and TRBJ1-4; maybe TRBD1 (6 bases). V shed 1 base and J shed 2 bases, with 12 bases lying between them. Germline CDR1 is SGHRS and CDR2 is YFSETQ. The CDR3 is 16 amino acids. The CDR3 spells CASSLTTGRTNEKLFF. Written as DNA, the CDR3 is TGCGCCAGCAGCTTGACCACAGGGAGGACTAATGAAAAACTGTTTTTT.

This clonotype has only a few counts. V and J are TRBV7-2 and TRBJ1-1; weak D call: TRBD1 (5 bases). V lost 3 bases to trimming and J lost 1 base, with 9 bases between them. CDR3 size: 14 residues. Germline V gene sequence: CDR1 SGHTA, CDR2 FQGNSA. CDR3 coding DNA: TGTGCCAGCAGCTTTGGGGACGGGAACACTGAAGCTTTCTTT. As protein: CASSFGDGNTEAFF.